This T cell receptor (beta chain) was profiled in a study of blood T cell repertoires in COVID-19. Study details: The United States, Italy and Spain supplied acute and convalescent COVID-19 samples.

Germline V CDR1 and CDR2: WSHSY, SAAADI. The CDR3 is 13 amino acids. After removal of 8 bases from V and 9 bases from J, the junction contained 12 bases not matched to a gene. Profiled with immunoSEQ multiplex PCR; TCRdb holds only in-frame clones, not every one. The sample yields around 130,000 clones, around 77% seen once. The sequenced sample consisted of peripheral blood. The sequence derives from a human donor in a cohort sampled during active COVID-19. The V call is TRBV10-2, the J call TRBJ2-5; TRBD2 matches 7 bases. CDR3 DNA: TGCGCCAGCGGCGTGAGCGGGGTGGAGCCCCAGTACTTC. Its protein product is CASGVSGVEPQYF.